This T cell receptor (beta chain) was identified in a study of T cells after yellow fever vaccination. In its sample, this clonotype was seen once. Its specificity is not known. In TCRdb, the 5' RACE reads were re-called with MiXCR into one record per CDR3 protein. This table holds approximately 450,000 distinct CDR3 sequences, around 20% found once. Overall study findings and caveats: Boosting was followed by the reappearance of most primary-vaccination clones (about 96% CD4, 85% to 90% CD8). Contaminants from the bulk population, in the form of abundant clonotypes, could be found in FACS-sorted repertoires. On re-exposure, the response was weaker but peaked faster, at day 5 versus 15. Clonotypes appearing in both CD4 and CD8 compartments existed, and their share was small.

The CDR3 sequence is 17 residues long. V was trimmed by 7 bases and J by 1 base, leaving 19 bases between them. Germline-derived CDR1 and CDR2 are SGHAT and FQNNGV. J is TRBJ2-2 and V is TRBV11-2; the D is unclear. The source is a young man who received the YFV17D yellow fever vaccine. The sequences come from PBMCs, collected before the yellow fever booster vaccination. The CDR3 sequence is CASIMFETSWNTGELFF. CDR3 nucleotides: TGTGCCAGCATCATGTTTGAGACTTCATGGAACACCGGGGAGCTGTTTTTT.